This T cell receptor (beta chain) was sequenced for a study of Graves' ophthalmopathy and Graves' hyperthyroidism. Background on the study: Upon initial diagnosis and before any treatment, peripheral blood was collected. The study, taken as a whole, reports: Ophthalmopathy progression was predicted by the model at 70.59% sensitivity and 72.22% specificity.

Excluded: other autoimmune disease, uncontrolled infection, pregnancy or lactation. This clonotype was observed many times. Its antigen remains unidentified. There are 11 residues in the CDR3. CDR1 is LGHDT and CDR2 is YNNKEL in the germline V gene (reference sequence). V was trimmed by 1 base and J by 10 bases, leaving 7 bases between them. RNA transcripts served as template for amplifying TCR beta CDR3 sequences. An opening RT-PCR round employed HTBI primers and preceded a second-round multiplex PCR. TCRdb reprocessed the multiplex PCR reads with MiXCR, giving one entry per CDR3 protein. This table has about 500,000 distinct CDR3 sequences, over 13% appearing once.

Sequencing was carried out using blood. The genes are TRBV3-1 and TRBJ1-1; D may be TRBD1 (6 bases). This sequence was found in a woman in her 30s with Graves' ophthalmopathy. In DNA form, the CDR3 reads TGTGCCAGCAGCCAAGGAGGGGGAGCTTTCTTT. This gives the protein CASSQGGGAFF.